The clone carrying this T cell receptor beta chain was counted a few times. Its antigen is not known. Those patients picked for sequencing had displayed CD8+CD57+ cell expansion on flow cytometry. The data were obtained in a study of CD8+CD57+ T cells in acquired aplastic anemia. Study observations and caveats: Significant differences in CD8+ Simpson's diversity were not observed between patients and controls.

The CDR3 covers 15 residues. Germline assignment: CDR1 SGDLS and CDR2 YYNGEE. V lost 1 base and J 1 base, leaving 10 bases between the germline ends. Genomic DNA templated the TCR beta VDJ and CDR3 profiling. TCRdb re-derived calls from the reads in MiXCR, one entry per CDR3 protein. The profile shows fewer than 200,000 distinct CDR3 sequences, 48% of them singletons. V is TRBV9 and J is TRBJ2-3; D not certain. Sequenced: sorted CD4+, CD8+, or CD8+CD57+ T cells (not recorded which) from PBMCs. The TCR sequence derives from a human donor with aplastic anemia. For the CDR3, the DNA is TGTGCCAGCAGCGTATATGAGCAGGGCACAGATACGCAGTATTTT. It translates to CASSVYEQGTDTQYF.